The rows below give T cell receptor beta chains drawn from one sample of a study of blood T cell repertoires in COVID-19. Clones were read by immunoSEQ multiplex PCR, and TCRdb kept only the in-frame ones, dropping some. Of around 250,000 clones detected, 75% to 90% appear once; the ten largest clones hold about 4.5%. Sequencing used peripheral blood. The receptors derive from a woman in her forties who had recovered from COVID-19. Both conserved end residues are part of each CDR3. Each record gives: V gene, CDR3 length, J gene, CDR3 protein.

TRBV30	15	TRBJ1-4	CACQGAEATNEKLFF
TRBV5-6	16	TRBJ2-5	CASSFFSTGSLETQYF
TRBV29-1	13	TRBJ1-2	CSVVDTGLDGYTF
TRBV18	14	TRBJ2-5	CASSPTPRQETQYF
TRBV12-5	15	TRBJ2-5	CASGSDREGPETQYF
TRBV7-2	14	TRBJ2-5	CASIPGGPVETQYF
TRBV9	11	TRBJ1-2	CASSGRHGYTF
TRBV12-5	16	TRBJ1-1	CASGIGQGRVNTEAFF
TRBV11-3	13	TRBJ1-1	CASSANRYTEAFF
TRBV30	12	TRBJ2-1	CAWDGGGHEQFF
TRBV11-3	12	TRBJ2-1	CASSSMSNEQFF
TRBV28	14	TRBJ1-2	CASRVGQGDYGYTF
TRBV19	16	TRBJ2-1	CASSIIAGFEGNEQFF
TRBV6-5	10	TRBJ2-7	CASRADREYF
TRBV28	15	TRBJ2-5	CASSLVAGGKETQYF
TRBV28	18	TRBJ2-7	CASSWAKTKAQTTGEQYF
TRBV10-3	13	TRBJ2-7	CAMLGQGQNEQYF